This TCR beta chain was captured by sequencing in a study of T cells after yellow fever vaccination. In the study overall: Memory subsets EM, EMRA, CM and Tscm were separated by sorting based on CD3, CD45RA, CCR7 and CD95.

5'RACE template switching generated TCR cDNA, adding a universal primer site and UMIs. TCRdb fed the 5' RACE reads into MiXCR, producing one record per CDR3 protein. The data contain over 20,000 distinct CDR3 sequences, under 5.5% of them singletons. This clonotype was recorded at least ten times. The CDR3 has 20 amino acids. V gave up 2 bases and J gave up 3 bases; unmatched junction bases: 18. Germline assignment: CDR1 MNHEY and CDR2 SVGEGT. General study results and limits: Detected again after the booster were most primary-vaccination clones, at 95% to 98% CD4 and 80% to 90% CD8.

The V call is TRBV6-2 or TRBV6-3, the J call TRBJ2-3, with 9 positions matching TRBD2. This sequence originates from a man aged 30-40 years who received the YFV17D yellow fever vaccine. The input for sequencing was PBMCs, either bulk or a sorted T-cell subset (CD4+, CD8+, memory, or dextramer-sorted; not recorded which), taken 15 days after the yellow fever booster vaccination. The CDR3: CASSYPQRKSSGSLTDTQYF. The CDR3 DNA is TGTGCCAGCAGTTACCCCCAGCGGAAGAGTAGCGGGAGTTTGACAGATACGCAGTATTTT.